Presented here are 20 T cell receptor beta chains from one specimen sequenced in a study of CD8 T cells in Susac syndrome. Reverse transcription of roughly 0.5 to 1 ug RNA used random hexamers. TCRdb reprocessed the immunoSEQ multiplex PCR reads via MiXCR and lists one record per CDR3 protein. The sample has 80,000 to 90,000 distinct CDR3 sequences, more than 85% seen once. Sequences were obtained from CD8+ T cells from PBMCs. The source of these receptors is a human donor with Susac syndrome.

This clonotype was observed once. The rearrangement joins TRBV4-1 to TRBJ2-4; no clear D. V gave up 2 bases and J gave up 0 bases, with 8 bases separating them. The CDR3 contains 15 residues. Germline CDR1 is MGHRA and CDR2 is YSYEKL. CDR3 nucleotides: TGCGCCAGCAGCCAACAAGCAATAGCCAAAAACATTCAGTACTTC. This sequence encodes CASSQQAIAKNIQYF.

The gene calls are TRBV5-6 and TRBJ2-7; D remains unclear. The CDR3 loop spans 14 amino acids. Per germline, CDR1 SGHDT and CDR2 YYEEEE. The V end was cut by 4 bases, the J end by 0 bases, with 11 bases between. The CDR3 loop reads CASSLLSNSYEQYF. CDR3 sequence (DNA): TGTGCCAGCAGCCTACTCTCCAACTCCTACGAGCAGTACTTC.

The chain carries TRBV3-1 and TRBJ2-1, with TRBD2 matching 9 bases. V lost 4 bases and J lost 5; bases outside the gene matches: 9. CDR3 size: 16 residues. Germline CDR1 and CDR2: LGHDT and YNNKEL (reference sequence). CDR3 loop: CASSLLGAGGDNEQFF. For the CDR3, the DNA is TGTGCCAGCAGCCTCCTAGGGGCGGGAGGGGACAATGAGCAGTTCTTC.

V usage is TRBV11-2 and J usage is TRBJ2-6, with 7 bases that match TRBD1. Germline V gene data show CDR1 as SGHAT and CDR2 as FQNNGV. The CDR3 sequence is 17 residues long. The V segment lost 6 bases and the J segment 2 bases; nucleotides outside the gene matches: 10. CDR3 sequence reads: CASRQEGATAGANVLTF. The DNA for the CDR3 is TGTGCCAGCAGGCAAGAGGGGGCGACGGCTGGGGCCAACGTCCTGACTTTC.

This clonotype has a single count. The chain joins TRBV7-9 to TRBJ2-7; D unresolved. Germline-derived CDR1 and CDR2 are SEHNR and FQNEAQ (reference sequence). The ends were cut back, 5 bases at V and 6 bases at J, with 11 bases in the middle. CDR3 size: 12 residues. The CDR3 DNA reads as TGTGCCAGCAGCCCTAGTGGTCCCGAGCAGTACTTC. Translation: CASSPSGPEQYF.

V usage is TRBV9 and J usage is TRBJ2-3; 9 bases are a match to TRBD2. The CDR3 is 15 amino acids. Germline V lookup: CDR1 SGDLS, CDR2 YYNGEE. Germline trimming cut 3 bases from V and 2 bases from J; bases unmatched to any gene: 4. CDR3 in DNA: TGTGCCAGCAGCGGACTAGCGGTATACACAGATACGCAGTATTTT. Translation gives CASSGLAVYTDTQYF.

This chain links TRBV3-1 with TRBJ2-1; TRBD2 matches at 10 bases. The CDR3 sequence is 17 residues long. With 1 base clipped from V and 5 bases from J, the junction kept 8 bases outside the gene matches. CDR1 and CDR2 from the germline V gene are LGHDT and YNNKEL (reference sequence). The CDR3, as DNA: TGTGCCAGCAGCCAAGCTCTCGGACTAGCGGACAACAATGAGCAGTTCTTC. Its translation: CASSQALGLADNNEQFF.

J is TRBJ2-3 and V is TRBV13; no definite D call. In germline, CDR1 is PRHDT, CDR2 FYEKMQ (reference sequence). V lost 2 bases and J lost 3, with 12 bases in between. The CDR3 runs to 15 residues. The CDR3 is CASSLPSHKTDTQYF. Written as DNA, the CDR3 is TGTGCCAGCAGCTTACCGTCCCACAAGACAGATACGCAGTATTTT.

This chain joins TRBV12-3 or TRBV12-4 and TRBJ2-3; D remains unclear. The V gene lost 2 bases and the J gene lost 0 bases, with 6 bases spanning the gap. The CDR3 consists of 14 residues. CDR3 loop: CASSLSSSTDTQYF. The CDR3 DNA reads TGTGCCAGCAGTTTAAGCTCTAGCACAGATACGCAGTATTTT.

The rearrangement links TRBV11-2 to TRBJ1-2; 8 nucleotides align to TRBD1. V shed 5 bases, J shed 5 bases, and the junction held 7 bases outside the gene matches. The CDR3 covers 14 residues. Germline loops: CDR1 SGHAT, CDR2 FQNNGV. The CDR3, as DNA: TGTGCCAGCAGCCCCGGGACAGGCCCATATGGCTACACCTTC. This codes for CASSPGTGPYGYTF.

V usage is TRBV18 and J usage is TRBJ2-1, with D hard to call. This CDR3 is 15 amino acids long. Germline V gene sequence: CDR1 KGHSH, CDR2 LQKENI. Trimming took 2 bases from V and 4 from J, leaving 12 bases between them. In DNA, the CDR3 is TGTGCCAGCTCACCAGGTCTAACCTTATACAATGAGCAGTTCTTC. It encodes CASSPGLTLYNEQFF.

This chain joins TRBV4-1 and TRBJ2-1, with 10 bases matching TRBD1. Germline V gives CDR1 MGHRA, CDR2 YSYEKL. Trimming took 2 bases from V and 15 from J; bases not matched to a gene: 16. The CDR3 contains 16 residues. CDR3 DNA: TGCGCCAGCAGCCAAAACGTCCCGGGACAGGGGTCGGCGGGGTTCTTC. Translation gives CASSQNVPGQGSAGFF.

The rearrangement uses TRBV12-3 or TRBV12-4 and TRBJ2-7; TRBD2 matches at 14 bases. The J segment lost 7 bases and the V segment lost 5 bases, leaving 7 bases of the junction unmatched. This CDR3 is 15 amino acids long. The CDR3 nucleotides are TGTGCCAGCAGTACCGGGACTAGCGGGAGAGGAGAGCAGTACTTC. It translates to CASSTGTSGRGEQYF.

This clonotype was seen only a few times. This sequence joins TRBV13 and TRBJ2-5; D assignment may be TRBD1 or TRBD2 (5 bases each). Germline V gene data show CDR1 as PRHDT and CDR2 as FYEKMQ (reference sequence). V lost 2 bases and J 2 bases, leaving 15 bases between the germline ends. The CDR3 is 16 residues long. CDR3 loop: CASSLKGDGAQETQYF. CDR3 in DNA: TGTGCCAGCAGCTTAAAGGGAGATGGGGCTCAAGAGACCCAGTACTTC.

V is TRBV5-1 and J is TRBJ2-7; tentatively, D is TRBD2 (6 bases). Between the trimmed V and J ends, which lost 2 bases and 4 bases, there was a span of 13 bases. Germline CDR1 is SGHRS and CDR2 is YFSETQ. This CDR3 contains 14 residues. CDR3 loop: CASSLLWGLYEQYF. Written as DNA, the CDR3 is TGCGCCAGCAGCTTACTTTGGGGACTTTACGAGCAGTACTTC.

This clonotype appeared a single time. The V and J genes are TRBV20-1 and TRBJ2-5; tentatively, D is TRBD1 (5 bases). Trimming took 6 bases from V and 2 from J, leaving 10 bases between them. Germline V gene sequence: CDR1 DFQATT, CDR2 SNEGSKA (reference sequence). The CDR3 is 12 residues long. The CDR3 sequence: CSAQGEQETQYF. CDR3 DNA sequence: TGCAGTGCCCAGGGTGAGCAAGAGACCCAGTACTTC.

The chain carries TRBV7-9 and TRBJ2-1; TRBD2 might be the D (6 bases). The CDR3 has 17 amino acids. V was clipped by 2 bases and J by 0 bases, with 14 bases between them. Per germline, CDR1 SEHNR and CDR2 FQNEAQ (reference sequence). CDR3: CASSLFRGSYSYNEQFF. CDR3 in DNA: TGTGCCAGCAGCTTATTTCGGGGGAGCTACTCCTACAATGAGCAGTTCTTC.

The CDR3 loop is CASTLGTDTGELFF. For the CDR3, the DNA is TGTGCCAGCACCTTGGGAACCGACACCGGGGAGCTGTTTTTT. V gene TRBV12-3 or TRBV12-4 combines with J gene TRBJ2-2; D remains ambiguous. CDR3 length: 14 residues. V lost 7 bases, J lost 3 bases, and 12 bases lay in between.

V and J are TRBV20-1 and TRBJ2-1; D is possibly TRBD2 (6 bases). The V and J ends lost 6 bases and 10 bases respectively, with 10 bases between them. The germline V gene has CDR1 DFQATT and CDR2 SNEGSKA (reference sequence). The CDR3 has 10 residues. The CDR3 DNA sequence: TGCAGTGCCGGGGAGGACGAGCAGTTCTTC. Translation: CSAGEDEQFF.

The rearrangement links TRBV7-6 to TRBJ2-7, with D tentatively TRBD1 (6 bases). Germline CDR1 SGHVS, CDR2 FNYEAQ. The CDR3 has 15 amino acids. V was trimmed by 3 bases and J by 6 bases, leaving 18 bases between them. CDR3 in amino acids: CASSLYEGEGPEQYF. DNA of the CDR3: TGTGCCAGCAGCTTGTATGAGGGGGAAGGTCCCGAGCAGTACTTC.